This T cell receptor (beta chain) was identified in a study of glioma-infiltrating T cells. Notes on the study in general: Only very few CDR3 sequences appeared in both tissue and blood. Non-neoplastic patients had below-expected tissue-blood divergence, while all gliomas exceeded expectation.

Concerning this clonotype itself: The antigen is undetermined. The junction differs from germline at one of its ends, possibly a read error.

Germline values: CDR1 MNHEY, CDR2 SMNVEV (reference sequence). This CDR3 spans 14 amino acids. The iRepertoire nested amplicon-rescue multiplex PCR amplified TCR alpha and beta CDR3s from RNA. One-step reverse transcription and amplification started from around 100-400 ng of tissue mRNA or PBMC total RNA. One entry per CDR3 protein results from TCRdb running MiXCR on the multiplex PCR reads. The sample has over 100,000 distinct CDR3 sequences, under 30% seen once. The chain is built from TRBV27 and TRBJ1-4, with 11 bases fitting TRBD1. The material sequenced was glioma tissue, nonneoplastic brain tissue, or PBMCs (not recorded which). The clonotype originates from a human donor with low-grade glioma or glioblastoma, undergoing nonglioma brain surgery, or in good health (not recorded which). The CDR3 here is CAGRRTGGYEKLFF. The CDR3 DNA reads as TGTGCCGGCAGGCGGACAGGGGGCTACGAAAAACTGTTTTTT.